This T cell receptor beta chain stems from a study of early T cells in non-severe SARS-CoV-2 infection. The wider study: The chains were unpaired, and the sequenced material was bulk RNA from unsorted whole blood.

Study-level findings and limits: Sequences matched to VDJdb favored anti-spike CD8 responses, while private and CD4 specificities were missed.

Concerning this clonotype itself: Its target is unknown.

Attachment of unique molecular identifiers was made to individual cDNA molecules. One entry per CDR3 protein, called by TCRdb with MiXCR from the 5' RACE reads. The sample consists of around 72,000 distinct CDR3 sequences, about 9.4% of them appearing once. Germline loops: CDR1 LGHDT, CDR2 YNNKEL (reference sequence). The ends were cut back, 1 base at V and 1 base at J, with 10 bases in the middle. This CDR3 has 15 residues. The clonotype comes from an adult who was a healthcare worker with PCR-confirmed SARS-CoV-2 infection or an uninfected control (not recorded which). The starting material was whole blood, obtained at baseline. The rearrangement links TRBV3-1 to TRBJ1-1; maybe TRBD1 (5 bases). For the CDR3, the DNA is TGTGCCAGCAGCCAAGTCTTCCAGGGGAACACTGAAGCTTTCTTT. It specifies CASSQVFQGNTEAFF. The full variable domain, in which reference TRBV3-1 and TRBJ1-1 provide the parts outside the CDR3, is DTAVSQTPKYLVTQMGNDKSIKCEQNLGHDTMYWYKQDSKKFLKIMFSYNNKELIINETVPNRFSPKSPDKAHLNLHINSLELGDSAVYFCASSQVFQGNTEAFFGQGTRLTVV.